The 23 T cell receptor beta chains reported below all come from one sample, sequenced in a study of T cells in Graves' hyperthyroidism and ophthalmopathy. RNA transcripts served as the template for amplifying TCR beta CDR3 regions. Using the HTBI primer set, a first-round RT-PCR was run on the TCR CDR3. TCRdb used MiXCR to reprocess the multiplex PCR reads, holding one entry per CDR3 protein. The table has approximately 420,000 distinct CDR3 sequences, about 15% seen once. Sample: blood. These TCRs come from a woman aged 25 to 39 with Graves' hyperthyroidism.

There are a few counts of this clonotype. This sequence joins TRBV6-2 or TRBV6-3 and TRBJ1-1, with a possible D match to TRBD1 (6 bases). CDR1 and CDR2 (germline): MNHEY, SVGEGT. The CDR3 is 16 residues long. V lost 2 bases, J lost 1 base, and 14 bases lay in between. The CDR3, as DNA: TGTGCCAGCAGTTACAAAGGGGGTCGGACGAACACTGAAGCTTTCTTT. Translation: CASSYKGGRTNTEAFF.

With regard to this clonotype: This clone may be a read error of a much larger clone one base away. The V call is TRBV3-1, the J call TRBJ1-1, with 9 bases fitting TRBD1. Germline-derived CDR1 and CDR2 are LGHDT and YNNKEL (reference sequence). The CDR3 is 13 residues long. The V gene end was trimmed by 2 bases and the J gene end by 6 bases; junction bases not matched to a gene: 1. The CDR3 DNA follows: TGTGCCAGCAGCCAACGACAGGGGGCTGAAGCTTTCTTT. Translation gives CASSQRQGAEAFF.

This clonotype showed up many times. In DNA, the CDR3 is TGTGCCAGCAGTTCCCCCTCGACTAGCGGGGGCTACGAGCAGTACTTC. As protein: CASSSPSTSGGYEQYF. V and J are TRBV28 and TRBJ2-7; 12 nucleotides agree with TRBD2. Germline-derived CDR1 and CDR2 are MDHEN and SYDVKM. This CDR3 comprises 16 residues. Losses at the gene ends were 4 bases for V and 3 bases for J; bases not matched to a gene: 7.

This clonotype occurred many times. The chain carries TRBV28 and TRBJ1-2; no reliable D call. V lost 4 bases and J lost 4, with 22 bases in between. Germline CDR1 reads MDHEN; CDR2 reads SYDVKM. This CDR3 is built from 17 residues. The CDR3 spells CASSSEPLAFSGYGYTF. The CDR3 region has the DNA TGTGCCAGCAGTTCAGAGCCCCTAGCCTTCTCTGGCTATGGCTACACCTTC.

There are many counts of this clonotype. V gene TRBV5-1 combines with J gene TRBJ2-3, with TRBD2 as a possible D gene (6 bases). The CDR3 runs to 16 residues. Deletions cut 5 bases from V and 0 bases from J, with 16 bases between. CDR1 is SGHRS and CDR2 is YFSETQ in the germline V gene. CDR3 sequence reads: CASRPGAGTSTDTQYF. As DNA, the CDR3 is TGCGCCAGCAGACCTGGGGCAGGGACTAGCACAGATACGCAGTATTTT.

This clonotype appeared many times. This chain connects TRBV20-1 to TRBJ2-5; perhaps TRBD2 as D (5 bases). This CDR3 has 14 amino acids. V dropped 0 bases and J dropped 5 bases, with 13 bases sitting between them. The germline V gene encodes CDR1 DFQATT and CDR2 SNEGSKA (reference sequence). The CDR3 loop is CSARDWGVFETQYF. CDR3 DNA sequence: TGCAGTGCTAGAGACTGGGGAGTGTTCGAGACCCAGTACTTC.

This clonotype was seen a few times. The chain couples TRBV7-9 to TRBJ2-3, with D unresolved. Germline assignment: CDR1 SEHNR and CDR2 FQNEAQ (reference sequence). The CDR3 is 13 residues long. Trimming left V 8 bases short and J 6 bases short, with 15 bases between. The CDR3 DNA reads TGTGCCAGCGAGGTCAGAGGATCGGATACGCAGTATTTT. This translates into CASEVRGSDTQYF.

The chain has TRBV28 and TRBJ1-3; D is unresolved. The CDR3 runs to 14 residues. The V end lost 3 bases, the J end lost 1 base, and 7 bases lay between the germline ends. In germline, CDR1 is MDHEN, CDR2 SYDVKM. The CDR3 sequence is CASSFEDSGNTIYF. The DNA for the CDR3 is TGTGCCAGCAGTTTTGAGGATTCTGGAAACACCATATATTTT.

This clonotype was seen ten or more times. The chain joins TRBV20-1 to TRBJ2-3, with 14 positions matching TRBD2. Germline V gene sequence: CDR1 DFQATT, CDR2 SNEGSKA (reference sequence). The CDR3 loop spans 18 amino acids. Losses at the gene ends were 3 bases for V and 7 bases for J; bases not matched to a gene: 15. CDR3 nucleotide sequence: TGCAGTGCTAGGGCAGGACTAGCGGGAGGCCTCTCCTTTAATACGCAGTATTTT. This gives the protein CSARAGLAGGLSFNTQYF.

This clonotype was picked up many times. The gene calls are TRBV20-1 and TRBJ1-5; TRBD1 might be the D (6 bases). The CDR3 length is 15 residues. Trimming left V 5 bases short and J 3 bases short, with 17 bases between. The germline V gene has CDR1 DFQATT and CDR2 SNEGSKA (reference sequence). As DNA, the CDR3 is TGCAGTGCTGTAAAAACAGGGCTTGTCAATCAGCCCCAGCATTTT. Translated: CSAVKTGLVNQPQHF.

The genes are TRBV20-1 and TRBJ2-7; 12 bases agree with TRBD2. The J segment lost 3 bases and the V segment lost 0 bases, leaving 6 bases of the junction unmatched. CDR1 DFQATT and CDR2 SNEGSKA come from the germline V gene (reference sequence). The CDR3 runs to 16 residues. CDR3 DNA sequence: TGCAGTGCTAGAGACTGGACTAGCGGGGAACTCTACGAGCAGTACTTC. This codes for CSARDWTSGELYEQYF.

This clonotype came up many times. The chain recombines TRBV28 with TRBJ2-7; perhaps TRBD2 as D (7 bases). This CDR3 has 16 residues. Germline V gene data show CDR1 as MDHEN and CDR2 as SYDVKM. With 10 bases removed from V and 0 bases from J, the gap between germline ends came to 22 bases. This CDR3 is CATMLGGGAGSYEQYF. CDR3 DNA sequence: TGTGCCACCATGCTGGGGGGGGGCGCGGGCTCCTACGAGCAGTACTTC.

This clonotype was seen more than once but under ten times. The gene calls are TRBV28 and TRBJ2-7; a possible D gene is TRBD2 (6 bases). The CDR3 length is 15 residues. V lost 3 bases, J lost 6 bases, and 18 bases lay in between. Germline V gene lookup returns CDR1 MDHEN and CDR2 SYDVKM. The CDR3 reads CASSLGGRLSTEQYF. The DNA of the CDR3 is TGTGCCAGCAGTTTGGGGGGACGCTTGTCGACCGAGCAGTACTTC.

The CDR3, as DNA: TGTGCCAGCAGCTTATCCCCAGCGGCCTCCTACAATGAGCAGTTCTTC. This codes for CASSLSPAASYNEQFF. The J gene is TRBJ2-1, the V gene TRBV7-9, with D possibly matching TRBD2 (5 bases). This CDR3 spans 16 amino acids. Germline-derived CDR1 and CDR2 are SEHNR and FQNEAQ (reference sequence). V was trimmed by 2 bases and J by 0 bases, leaving 11 bases between them.

V is TRBV19 and J is TRBJ1-1; the match to TRBD1 covers 10 bases. Germline lookup yields CDR1 LNHDA and CDR2 SQIVND (reference sequence). J gave up 0 bases and V 6 bases, and 10 bases lay outside the gene matches. The CDR3 is 17 amino acids. DNA of the CDR3: TGTGCCAGTAGACTGACAGGGGGCGCGACAATGAACACTGAAGCTTTCTTT. Amino acid sequence: CASRLTGGATMNTEAFF. Full variable domain (remainder filled in from reference TRBV19 and TRBJ1-1): DGGITQSPKYLFRKEGQNVTLSCEQNLNHDAMYWYRQDPGQGLRLIYYSQIVNDFQKGDIAEGYSVSREKKESFPLTVTSAQKNPTAFYLCASRLTGGATMNTEAFFGQGTRLTVV.

This clonotype was recorded at least ten times. The J gene is TRBJ1-1, the V gene TRBV3-1; 9 positions agree with TRBD1. CDR1 is LGHDT, CDR2 YNNKEL, per germline (reference sequence). V lost 4 bases, J lost 8 bases, and 8 bases stayed unmatched. The CDR3 spans 14 residues. The CDR3 spells CASSPGTGTIEAFF. In nucleotides, the CDR3 is TGTGCCAGCAGCCCCGGGACAGGGACGATCGAAGCTTTCTTT.

This clonotype was seen a few times. The chain carries TRBV18 and TRBJ1-3, with TRBD1 identical over 8 bases. J was trimmed by 2 bases and V by 5 bases; bases with no gene match: 5. Per the germline V gene, CDR1 is KGHSH and CDR2 is LQKENI. The CDR3 extends over 15 amino acids. Written as DNA, the CDR3 is TGTGCCAGCTCAAATCTGACAGGGGCTGGAAACACCATATATTTT. This sequence encodes CASSNLTGAGNTIYF. Complete variable domain (other parts from reference TRBV18 and TRBJ1-3): NAGVMQNPRHLVRRRGQEARLRCSPMKGHSHVYWYRQLPEEGLKFMVYLQKENIIDESGMPKERFSAEFPKEGPSILRIQQVVRGDSAAYFCASSNLTGAGNTIYFGEGSWLTVV.

This sequence joins TRBV2 and TRBJ2-1, with TRBD2 matching over 9 bases. The CDR3 runs to 16 residues. Germline-derived CDR1 and CDR2 are SNHLY and FYNNEI. V lost 7 bases to trimming and J lost 8 bases; unmatched junction nucleotides: 15. In DNA, the CDR3 is TGTGCCAGCACCCCTCCGGCGGGAGGGCCCTGGGATGAGCAGTTCTTC. This translates into CASTPPAGGPWDEQFF.

Regarding this clonotype: Mismatch with germline at one junction end may stem from a read error. V is TRBV5-1 and J is TRBJ1-1; D is uncertain. In germline, CDR1 is SGHRS, CDR2 YFSETQ. The CDR3 has 13 residues. As DNA, the CDR3 is TGCACCAGCAGCCTCAGGACGAGGAATGAAGCTTTCTTT. The encoded protein is CTSSLRTRNEAFF.

V gene TRBV3-1 combines with J gene TRBJ2-7; the D gene is possibly TRBD1 (6 bases). The CDR3 consists of 18 residues. CDR1 is LGHDT and CDR2 is YNNKEL in the germline V gene (reference sequence). Trimming took off 4 bases at V and 4 bases at J, with 26 bases between the two ends. The CDR3 spells CASSPRGDTTENPYEQYF. CDR3 in DNA: TGTGCCAGCAGCCCGAGAGGGGACACCACGGAGAACCCGTACGAGCAGTACTTC.

V usage is TRBV7-2 and J usage is TRBJ2-3; D is possibly TRBD1 (6 bases). Looked up from germline, CDR1 is SGHTA and CDR2 is FQGNSA. This CDR3 has 14 amino acids. The V gene lost 4 bases and the J gene lost 4 bases, with 12 bases spanning the gap. CDR3 coding DNA: TGTGCCAGCAGCTCACAGACAGGCCCAGATACGCAGTATTTT. Encoded protein: CASSSQTGPDTQYF.

This clonotype was picked up a small number of times. The chain carries TRBV27 and TRBJ2-1, with TRBD2 matching over 15 bases. Germline V gene sequence: CDR1 MNHEY, CDR2 SMNVEV (reference sequence). The CDR3 spans 18 residues. J lost 4 bases, V lost 3 bases, and 7 bases had no gene match. The CDR3 sequence is CASSFAGLAGGSYNEQFF. In DNA, the CDR3 is TGTGCCAGCAGTTTTGCGGGACTAGCGGGAGGTTCGTACAATGAGCAGTTCTTC.

This clonotype has a handful of counts. This chain uses TRBV20-1 with TRBJ1-4, with TRBD1 matching 9 bases. The V gene end was trimmed by 3 bases and the J gene end by 4 bases; junction bases not matched to a gene: 6. CDR1 and CDR2 from the germline V gene are DFQATT and SNEGSKA (reference sequence). The CDR3 totals 15 residues. The CDR3 nucleotides read TGCAGTGCTAGGTCGCCGGGACAGGGTAATGAAAAACTGTTTTTT. Translation: CSARSPGQGNEKLFF.